One sample yielded the 29 T cell receptor beta chains listed below, sequenced in a study of ipilimumab plus nivolumab after autologous stem cell transplantation. Data came from immunoSEQ multiplex PCR; TCRdb stores just in-frame clones and leaves some out. The sample records 77,000 or so clones, about 83% being singletons. Sequencing was performed on PBMCs, taken in a trial of ipilimumab plus nivolumab as post-transplant consolidation. The source of these receptors is a male donor with diffuse large B-cell lymphoma.

CDR3 residues: CASSSGPLAGFGETQYF. The CDR3 DNA reads TGTGCCAGCAGTTCCGGCCCACTAGCGGGGTTCGGGGAGACCCAGTACTTC. J is TRBJ2-5 and V is TRBV11-2; 10 bases agree with TRBD2. V dropped 6 bases and J dropped 5; count of bases not matched to a gene: 15. This CDR3 comprises 17 residues. CDR1 and CDR2 (germline): SGHAT, FQNNGV.

This chain connects TRBV6-4 to TRBJ2-1, with a tentative D call TRBD1 (6 bases). Germline values: CDR1 MRHNA, CDR2 SNTAGT. The germline V and J ends were trimmed by 4 bases and 2 bases, with 12 bases remaining between them. This CDR3 is built from 15 residues. The CDR3 nucleotides read TGTGCCAGCAGTGTCAATGGGGGCCCCTACAATGAGCAGTTCTTC. This codes for CASSVNGGPYNEQFF.

Comments on this clone: The junction departs from the called germline gene at one end, perhaps through a read error. The rearrangement joins TRBV19 to TRBJ2-3; possibly TRBD2 for D (6 bases). CDR3 length equals 13 residues. CDR1 LNHDA and CDR2 SQIVND come from the germline V gene (reference sequence). The CDR3 spells CPGERISTDTQYF. CDR3 nucleotides: TGCCCGGGAGAGCGGATCAGCACAGATACGCAGTATTTT.

This clone was detected only a few times. The J gene is TRBJ2-2, the V gene TRBV5-1; no firm D call. Germline CDR1 reads SGHRS; CDR2 reads YFSETQ. V shed 0 bases and J shed 6 bases, with 12 bases lying between them. The CDR3 loop spans 15 amino acids. CDR3 region: CASSLGAWDPGELFF. Here the CDR3 DNA reads TGCGCCAGCAGCTTGGGGGCGTGGGATCCCGGGGAGCTGTTTTTT. Supplemented by reference TRBV5-1 and TRBJ2-2, the full variable domain reads KAGVTQTPRYLIKTRGQQVTLSCSPISGHRSVSWYQQTPGQGLQFLFEYFSETQRNKGNFPGRFSGRQFSNSRSEMNVSTLELGDSALYLCASSLGAWDPGELFFGEGSRLTVL.

In this sample, this clone turned up once. The chain carries TRBV6-1 and TRBJ2-3; no clear D gene. The CDR3 extends over 14 amino acids. Trimming pared 9 bases from V and 0 bases from J, leaving 13 bases between. Germline loops: CDR1 MNHNS, CDR2 SASEGT. The CDR3 loop is CASQYRVSTDTQYF. The CDR3 nucleotides read TGTGCCAGTCAGTATCGGGTTAGCACAGATACGCAGTATTTT.

This clone was recorded only once. The chain employs TRBV6-5 and TRBJ1-2, with D unresolved. Germline CDR1 MNHEY, CDR2 SVGAGI. The V end lost 5 bases, the J end lost 9 bases, and 13 bases lay between the germline ends. This CDR3 is built from 12 residues. In nucleotides, the CDR3 is TGTGCCAGCAGTCCCTCCGGCTTAAGCTACACCTTC. Protein: CASSPSGLSYTF.

This clone was recorded once. This CDR3 reads CASSYSSQRTKETQYF. CDR3 bases: TGTGCCAGCAGTTACTCGAGTCAGCGGACCAAAGAGACCCAGTACTTC. The chain links TRBV6-5 to TRBJ2-5; maybe TRBD2 (5 bases). The CDR3 runs 16 residues. Trimming took 0 bases from V and 3 from J, leaving 14 bases between them. Germline CDR1 MNHEY, CDR2 SVGAGI.

This clone came up a few times. The chain recombines TRBV29-1 with TRBJ1-1, with no clear D. This CDR3 is built from 11 residues. The V end lost 7 bases, the J end lost 1 base, and 7 bases lay between the germline ends. Germline V CDR1 and CDR2: SQVTM, ANQGSEA. The CDR3 is CSAQSNTEAFF. DNA of the CDR3: TGCAGCGCCCAGTCGAACACTGAAGCTTTCTTT.

The V gene is TRBV5-6, the J gene TRBJ1-5; D gene uncertain. In germline, CDR1 is SGHDT, CDR2 YYEEEE. This CDR3 contains 16 residues. Deletions cut 3 bases from V and 0 bases from J, with 13 bases between. In DNA, the CDR3 is TGTGCCAGCAGCTCGACCTGGGCGGGTAGCAATCAGCCCCAGCATTTT. This codes for CASSSTWAGSNQPQHF. Drawing the rest from reference TRBV5-6 and TRBJ1-5, the complete variable domain is DAGVTQSPTHLIKTRGQQVTLRCSPKSGHDTVSWYQQALGQGPQFIFQYYEEEERQRGNFPDRFSGHQFPNYSSELNVNALLLGDSALYLCASSSTWAGSNQPQHFGDGTRLSIL.

This clone came up once. The chain carries TRBV7-9 and TRBJ1-2, with D uncertain. Germline CDR1 reads SEHNR; CDR2 reads FQNEAQ (reference sequence). This CDR3 is 14 amino acids long. Trimming took 1 base from V and 4 from J, leaving 10 bases between them. CDR3 bases: TGTGCCAGCAGCTTAGTAAGCGCTAGCTATGGCTACACCTTC. Translating it yields CASSLVSASYGYTF. The full variable domain, completed using reference TRBV7-9 and TRBJ1-2, is DTGVSQNPRHKITKRGQNVTFRCDPISEHNRLYWYRQTLGQGPEFLTYFQNEAQLEKSRLLSDRFSAERPKGSFSTLEIQRTEQGDSAMYLCASSLVSASYGYTFGSGTRLTVV.

Regarding this clone: This specimen includes other DNA sequences encoding the same CDR3. V gene TRBV7-3 combines with J gene TRBJ1-1; a weak D match, TRBD1 (5 bases). The CDR3 covers 15 residues. Looked up from germline, CDR1 is SGHTA and CDR2 is FQGTGA. Deletions cut 0 bases from V and 0 bases from J, with 8 bases between. The CDR3 DNA sequence: TGTGCCAGCAGCTTAACGCGCAGGGTGAACACTGAAGCTTTCTTT. Amino acid sequence: CASSLTRRVNTEAFF. Together with reference TRBV7-3 and TRBJ1-1, the CDR3 gives the full variable domain: GAGVSQTPSNKVTEKGKYVELRCDPISGHTALYWYRQSLGQGPEFLIYFQGTGAADDSGLPNDRFFAVRPEGSVSTLKIQRTERGDSAVYLCASSLTRRVNTEAFFGQGTRLTVV.

This clone was detected a few times. V and J are TRBV11-2 and TRBJ2-5; 9 bases are a match to TRBD1. CDR1 and CDR2 from the germline V gene are SGHAT and FQNNGV. The CDR3 totals 15 residues. V gave up 4 bases and J gave up 1 base; unmatched junction bases: 4. The CDR3 region has the DNA TGTGCCAGCAGCTCGTGGACAGGGGCCCAAGAGACCCAGTACTTC. This translates into CASSSWTGAQETQYF. The full variable domain, in which reference TRBV11-2 and TRBJ2-5 provide the parts outside the CDR3, is EAGVAQSPRYKIIEKRQSVAFWCNPISGHATLYWYQQILGQGPKLLIQFQNNGVVDDSQLPKDRFSAERLKGVDSTLKIQPAKLEDSAVYLCASSSWTGAQETQYFGPGTRLLVL.

The genes are TRBV6-5 and TRBJ2-2, with D perhaps matching TRBD1 or TRBD2 (5 bases each). This CDR3 comprises 16 residues. The V gene's germline CDR1 is MNHEY and CDR2 SVGAGI. The V and J ends lost 2 bases and 0 bases respectively, with 10 bases between them. The CDR3 protein is CASSYRGTPNTGELFF. Written as DNA, the CDR3 is TGTGCCAGCAGTTACAGAGGGACGCCGAACACCGGGGAGCTGTTTTTT.

The chain recombines TRBV6-5 with TRBJ1-5; the D is unclear. Germline V gene sequence: CDR1 MNHEY, CDR2 SVGAGI. The CDR3 sequence is 16 residues long. With 4 bases removed from V and 1 base from J, the gap between germline ends came to 14 bases. The DNA of the CDR3 is TGTGCCAGCAGTTTAGTAGATCTAAGAAGCAATCAGCCCCAGCATTTT. This gives the protein CASSLVDLRSNQPQHF.

The chain recombines TRBV6-5 with TRBJ2-1, with TRBD1 identical over 7 bases. This CDR3 has 11 residues. With V trimmed by 6 bases and J by 14 bases, 7 bases remained unmatched. Per germline, CDR1 MNHEY and CDR2 SVGAGI. The CDR3 DNA sequence: TGTGCCAGCAGGGGCCTAGGGACAGAGTTCTTC. Translated, it gives CASRGLGTEFF.

This clone occurred a few times. The rearrangement uses TRBV4-3 and TRBJ1-2; D is ambiguous. Germline-derived CDR1 and CDR2 are LGHNA and YSLEER. The CDR3 totals 12 residues. V was shortened by 3 bases and J by 7 bases, with 9 bases between the two germline ends. The CDR3 bases are TGCGCCAGCAGCCAGGGGAGGAGTGGCTACACCTTC. Amino acids: CASSQGRSGYTF.

The rearrangement links TRBV11-3 to TRBJ2-1, with D perhaps assigned TRBD1 or TRBD2 (5 bases each). V was clipped by 3 bases and J by 6 bases, with 18 bases between them. The CDR3 covers 16 residues. Germline V gene sequence: CDR1 SGHNT, CDR2 YENEEA. The CDR3: CASSFEAGTPLNEQFF. The CDR3 region has the DNA TGTGCCAGCAGCTTCGAGGCTGGGACGCCGCTCAATGAGCAGTTCTTC. Combining the CDR3 with reference TRBV11-3 and TRBJ2-1 gives the whole variable domain EAGVVQSPRYKIIEKKQPVAFWCNPISGHNTLYWYLQNLGQGPELLIRYENEEAVDDSQLPKDRFSAERLKGVDSTLKIQPAELGDSAVYLCASSFEAGTPLNEQFFGPGTRLTVL.

As to this clone: At the DNA level, this CDR3 is encoded by other sequences in the same sample as well. The J gene is TRBJ1-4, the V gene TRBV18; the D is unclear. Germline V gene lookup returns CDR1 KGHSH and CDR2 LQKENI. The CDR3 is 13 residues long. Deletions cut 2 bases from V and 4 bases from J, with 5 bases between. CDR3 nucleotide sequence: TGTGCCAGCTCACCAGGGATTAATGAAAAACTGTTTTTT. It codes for CASSPGINEKLFF.

This clone was found a few times. The chain links TRBV12-5 to TRBJ2-2; TRBD1 aligns across 11 bases. Germline CDR1 LGHNT, CDR2 FRNRAP. Trimming at V came to 0 bases and at J to 11 bases, leaving 8 bases not matched to a gene. The CDR3 contains 16 residues. The CDR3 bases are TGTGCTAGTGGTTTGGTCCTCGGACAGGGGGCCATAGAGCTGTTTTTT. This codes for CASGLVLGQGAIELFF. The entire variable domain, with the rest obtained from reference TRBV12-5 and TRBJ2-2, is as follows: DARVTQTPRHKVTEMGQEVTMRCQPILGHNTVFWYRQTMMQGLELLAYFRNRAPLDDSGMPKDRFSAEMPDATLATLKIQPSEPRDSAVYFCASGLVLGQGAIELFFGEGSRLTVL.

The J gene is TRBJ2-7, the V gene TRBV2; D unresolved. Germline CDR1 and CDR2: SNHLY and FYNNEI. CDR3 length equals 15 residues. V was clipped by 1 base and J by 1 base, with 11 bases between them. This chain's CDR3 is CASSEEAVSSYEQYF. CDR3 coding DNA: TGTGCCAGCAGTGAAGAGGCAGTGTCGTCCTACGAGCAGTACTTC.

The gene calls are TRBV2 and TRBJ2-5; D might be TRBD2 (6 bases). Per germline, CDR1 SNHLY and CDR2 FYNNEI. The V end lost 7 bases, the J end lost 4 bases, and 13 bases lay between the germline ends. The CDR3 totals 13 residues. The CDR3 reads CASNGEAGETQYF. CDR3 sequence (DNA): TGTGCCAGCAATGGGGAGGCGGGAGAGACCCAGTACTTC.

The chain couples TRBV14 to TRBJ2-3, with D perhaps assigned TRBD1 or TRBD2 (7 bases each). V was clipped by 3 bases and J by 3 bases, with 16 bases between them. This CDR3 is 16 amino acids long. Germline V CDR1 and CDR2: SGHDN, FVKESK. CDR3 loop: CASSQQGGLVTDTQYF. CDR3 in DNA: TGTGCCAGCAGCCAGCAGGGGGGGCTAGTAACAGATACGCAGTATTTT.

J is TRBJ2-3 and V is TRBV6-6; tentative D call: TRBD2 (7 bases). Per the germline V gene, CDR1 is MNHNY and CDR2 is SVGAGI (reference sequence). V was trimmed by 3 bases and J by 5 bases, leaving 15 bases between them. CDR3 size: 15 residues. In DNA form, the CDR3 reads TGTGCCAGCAGTTATTACGGGGGGCGTCAAGATACGCAGTATTTT. Translation gives CASSYYGGRQDTQYF.

This clone was counted a single time. This chain joins TRBV21-1 and TRBJ2-4; TRBD2 was called by the table and not checked on the DNA. TRBV21-1 is annotated as a pseudogene. The CDR3 runs to 16 residues. This CDR3 reads CASRKTSGGAFDIQYF. The CDR3 DNA reads as TGTGCCAGCAGGAAGACTAGCGGGGGGGCGTTTGACATTCAGTACTTC.

The J gene is TRBJ2-7, the V gene TRBV7-9; 10 bases are shared with TRBD1. Germline CDR1 and CDR2: SEHNR and FQNEAQ (reference sequence). The CDR3 consists of 15 residues. J lost 5 bases, V lost 2 bases, and 6 bases had no gene match. CDR3: CASSLWTGGQNEQYF. In DNA form, the CDR3 reads TGTGCCAGCAGCTTATGGACAGGGGGACAGAACGAGCAGTACTTC.

J is TRBJ2-2 and V is TRBV27; 8 bases align to TRBD1. CDR1 is MNHEY, CDR2 SMNVEV, per germline (reference sequence). CDR3 length: 15 amino acids. V was pared by 6 bases and J by 5 bases, with 8 bases of the junction left unmatched. In nucleotides, the CDR3 is TGTGCCAGCAGGGAAGGACAGGGCGATACCGGGGAGCTGTTTTTT. Protein: CASREGQGDTGELFF.

The genes are TRBV7-9 and TRBJ1-2, with D perhaps TRBD1 (5 bases). Per the germline V gene, CDR1 is SEHNR and CDR2 is FQNEAQ (reference sequence). The CDR3 extends over 15 amino acids. The V gene lost 5 bases and the J gene lost 1 base, with 14 bases spanning the gap. The CDR3 region is CASSLQVVLNYGYTF. In DNA form, the CDR3 reads TGTGCCAGCAGCCTACAGGTGGTTCTTAACTATGGCTACACCTTC.

The rearrangement uses TRBV19 and TRBJ1-2; D gene ambiguous. This CDR3 is built from 12 residues. From germline, CDR1 is LNHDA and CDR2 SQIVND (reference sequence). Trimming cost V 4 bases and J 6 bases, with 9 bases left between them. The CDR3 region is CASSTSVNGYTF. CDR3 nucleotide sequence: TGTGCCAGTAGTACCTCGGTAAATGGCTACACCTTC.

J is TRBJ2-1 and V is TRBV19; maybe TRBD1 (6 bases). CDR1 LNHDA and CDR2 SQIVND come from the germline V gene (reference sequence). The CDR3 spans 16 residues. Trimming took 10 bases from V and 5 from J, leaving 24 bases between them. CDR3 protein: CATKDQGRGQNNEQFF. CDR3 DNA: TGTGCCACTAAGGATCAAGGCAGGGGTCAAAACAATGAGCAGTTCTTC.